Shown below are 25 T cell receptor beta chains from a single sample sequenced in a study of T cell responses to AZD1222 COVID-19 vaccine. The protocol was immunoSEQ multiplex PCR, while the TCRdb copy is restricted to in-frame clones and leaves out a portion. The sample has approximately 97,000 clones; roughly 86% are singletons. This material consisted of peripheral blood, taken on day 0 of AZD1222 vaccination. Source of these receptors: an adult in good health.

The rearrangement links TRBV7-3 to TRBJ2-3; 8 positions match TRBD1. V gave up 1 base and J gave up 1 base; unmatched junction bases: 7. The CDR3 has 17 amino acids. Germline CDR1 reads SGHTA; CDR2 reads FQGTGA. Written as DNA, the CDR3 is TGTGCCAGCAGCTTAAATTCTCCGGGACAGGGCACAGATACGCAGTATTTT. Its translation: CASSLNSPGQGTDTQYF. The full variable domain, in which reference TRBV7-3 and TRBJ2-3 provide the parts outside the CDR3, is GAGVSQTPSNKVTEKGKYVELRCDPISGHTALYWYRQSLGQGPEFLIYFQGTGAADDSGLPNDRFFAVRPEGSVSTLKIQRTERGDSAVYLCASSLNSPGQGTDTQYFGPGTRLTVL.

The J gene is TRBJ1-3, the V gene TRBV7-8, with D possibly matching TRBD1 (5 bases). With 5 bases removed from V and 0 bases from J, the gap between germline ends came to 11 bases. Germline CDR1 reads SGHVS; CDR2 reads FQNEAQ. The CDR3 is 15 residues long. The CDR3, as DNA: TGTGCCAGCAGCGACCGACAGCGCTCTGGAAACACCATATATTTT. Its translation is CASSDRQRSGNTIYF.

As DNA, the CDR3 is TGTGCCAGCAGCTTGGCAATCGGGCGAGGGGAGCTGTTTTTT. It is translated as CASSLAIGRGELFF. The chain combines TRBV5-6 with TRBJ2-2; no firm D call. CDR3 size: 14 residues. The germline V and J ends were trimmed by 0 bases and 8 bases, with 11 bases remaining between them. Germline CDR1 and CDR2: SGHDT and YYEEEE.

The V gene is TRBV3-1 (or the pseudogene TRBV3-2), the J gene TRBJ2-5; D is unresolved. With 1 base removed from V and 6 bases from J, the gap between germline ends came to 6 bases. CDR3 size: 12 residues. CDR1 LGHDT and CDR2 YNNKEL come from the germline V gene (reference sequence). The CDR3 is CASSQARKTQYF. In DNA form, the CDR3 reads TGTGCCAGCAGCCAAGCACGAAAGACCCAGTACTTC.

V and J are TRBV7-9 and TRBJ2-7; the match to TRBD1 covers 7 bases. The CDR3 length is 11 residues. V was clipped by 4 bases and J by 7 bases; unmatched bases: 1. Germline CDR1 reads SEHNR; CDR2 reads FQNEAQ (reference sequence). DNA of the CDR3: TGTGCCAGCAGCTCGGACAGGGAGCAGTACTTC. As protein: CASSSDREQYF.

The chain recombines TRBV5-4 with TRBJ2-3, with 8 bases lining up with TRBD2. The CDR3 covers 15 residues. Germline values: CDR1 SGHNT, CDR2 YYREEE (reference sequence). Trimming at V came to 4 bases and at J to 0 bases, leaving 4 bases not matched to a gene. The CDR3 spells CASSPRLASTDTQYF. DNA of the CDR3: TGTGCCAGCAGCCCACGACTAGCGAGCACAGATACGCAGTATTTT.

The gene calls are TRBV27 and TRBJ2-3; D not resolved. Germline CDR1 reads MNHEY; CDR2 reads SMNVEV (reference sequence). Trimming shortened V by 5 bases and J by 3 bases, and 21 bases separated the two germline ends. CDR3 length equals 17 residues. The DNA of the CDR3 is TGTGCCAGCAGTCCGACCTTTAGTGAGTTTGGAACAGATACGCAGTATTTT. Protein product: CASSPTFSEFGTDTQYF.

The V call is TRBV29-1, the J call TRBJ1-2; possibly TRBD1 for D (5 bases). Germline V lookup: CDR1 SQVTM, CDR2 ANQGSEA. Trimming removed 6 bases at V and 1 base at J, with 9 bases between. The CDR3 extends over 12 amino acids. The CDR3 DNA reads TGCAGCGTAGAGACAGTTAACTATGGCTACACCTTC. Protein product: CSVETVNYGYTF. Supplemented by reference TRBV29-1 and TRBJ1-2, the full variable domain reads SAVISQKPSRDICQRGTSLTIQCQVDSQVTMMFWYRQQPGQSLTLIATANQGSEATYESGFVIDKFPISRPNLTFSTLTVSNMSPEDSSIYLCSVETVNYGYTFGSGTRLTVV.

This chain uses TRBV28 with TRBJ1-4; TRBD1 might be the D (5 bases). CDR1 and CDR2 (germline): MDHEN, SYDVKM. This CDR3 has 14 amino acids. The ends were cut back, 6 bases at V and 5 bases at J, with 13 bases in the middle. Here the CDR3 DNA reads TGTGCCAGCAGCCAGTGGAAGGGGAATGAAAAACTGTTTTTT. Protein product: CASSQWKGNEKLFF. Looking up the rest from reference TRBV28 and TRBJ1-4 gives the full variable domain: DVKVTQSSRYLVKRTGEKVFLECVQDMDHENMFWYRQDPGLGLRLIYFSYDVKMKEKGDIPEGYSVSREKKERFSLILESASTNQTSMYLCASSQWKGNEKLFFGSGTQLSVL.

The chain carries TRBV3-1 (or the pseudogene TRBV3-2) and TRBJ1-1; TRBD1 might be the D (5 bases). V lost 4 bases and J 3 bases, leaving 12 bases between the germline ends. Germline V gene lookup returns CDR1 LGHDT and CDR2 YNNKEL (reference sequence). This CDR3 region has 14 residues. CDR3 in DNA: TGTGCCAGCAGCCCCGGGACCGACCACACTGAAGCTTTCTTT. Translation: CASSPGTDHTEAFF.

The chain recombines TRBV6-5 with TRBJ2-3; D remains ambiguous. The germline CDR1 and CDR2 sequences are MNHEY and SVGAGI. The ends were cut back, 8 bases at V and 6 bases at J, with 12 bases in the middle. The CDR3 is 12 amino acids. The CDR3, as DNA: TGTGCCAGCGCTGCGCTACGGGATACGCAGTATTTT. This sequence encodes CASAALRDTQYF.

The genes are TRBV21-1 and TRBJ2-7; TRBD2, as called in the table, went unchecked against the DNA. TRBV21-1 is classified as a pseudogene. The CDR3 covers 15 residues. The CDR3, as DNA: TGTGCCAGCAGCAAAGGCCCTAGCGGGGTTTACGAGCAGTACTTC. The encoded protein is CASSKGPSGVYEQYF.

V gene TRBV7-9 combines with J gene TRBJ1-3; D is unclear. V shed 1 base and J shed 2 bases, with 12 bases lying between them. This CDR3 has 16 amino acids. From germline, CDR1 is SEHNR and CDR2 FQNEAQ (reference sequence). CDR3 sequence (DNA): TGTGCCAGCAGCTTAGTGTCCGGGATCCCTGGAAACACCATATATTTT. As protein: CASSLVSGIPGNTIYF.

This chain links TRBV2 with TRBJ2-6; D unclear. Germline V gene lookup returns CDR1 SNHLY and CDR2 FYNNEI. The CDR3 extends over 16 amino acids. V was pared by 7 bases and J by 0 bases, with 13 bases between. CDR3 in amino acids: CASILYPSSGANVLTF. The CDR3 DNA sequence: TGTGCCAGCATTCTATACCCATCCTCTGGGGCCAACGTCCTGACTTTC. Complete variable domain (other parts from reference TRBV2 and TRBJ2-6): EPEVTQTPSHQVTQMGQEVILRCVPISNHLYFYWYRQILGQKVEFLVSFYNNEISEKSEIFDDQFSVERPDGSNFTLKIRSTKLEDSAMYFCASILYPSSGANVLTFGAGSRLTVL.

This clone showed up just once. The chain couples TRBV28 to TRBJ2-3, with 7 nucleotides matching TRBD2. The germline V gene encodes CDR1 MDHEN and CDR2 SYDVKM. V lost 6 bases to trimming and J lost 3 bases; unmatched junction nucleotides: 9. CDR3 length: 15 amino acids. CDR3: CASSLAGHETDTQYF. CDR3 in DNA: TGTGCCAGCAGCTTAGCGGGTCATGAAACAGATACGCAGTATTTT.

This clone was seen more than once but under ten times. This chain links TRBV7-3 with TRBJ1-4; 11 nucleotides match TRBD1. V gave up 5 bases and J gave up 10 bases; unmatched junction bases: 3. CDR3 length: 13 amino acids. Germline CDR1 SGHTA, CDR2 FQGTGA. CDR3: CASSRTGGGKLFF. DNA for the CDR3: TGTGCCAGCAGCAGGACAGGGGGCGGAAAACTGTTTTTT.

The gene calls are TRBV7-3 and TRBJ2-6; either TRBD1 or TRBD2 may fit D (5 bases each). V gave up 2 bases and J gave up 1 base, with 12 bases separating them. The CDR3 has 17 amino acids. Looked up from germline, CDR1 is SGHTA and CDR2 is FQGTGA. CDR3 sequence: CASSLGGSTSGANVLTF. CDR3 DNA sequence: TGTGCCAGCAGCTTAGGGGGTTCCACTTCTGGGGCCAACGTCCTGACTTTC.

This chain joins TRBV20-1 and TRBJ1-5; no reliable D call. The germline gives CDR1 DFQATT, CDR2 SNEGSKA (reference sequence). This CDR3 has 11 amino acids. Trimming took off 2 bases at V and 4 bases at J, with 3 bases between the two ends. The CDR3 region has the DNA TGCAGTGCTAGATCTAATCAGCCCCAGCATTTT. This translates into CSARSNQPQHF.

The gene calls are TRBV11-2 and TRBJ2-7; D might be TRBD1 (6 bases). The CDR3 covers 14 residues. Trimming took off 5 bases at V and 7 bases at J, with 18 bases between the two ends. In germline, CDR1 is SGHAT, CDR2 FQNNGV. CDR3 region: CASSVQGSQGEQYF. CDR3 DNA sequence: TGTGCCAGCAGCGTACAGGGATCCCAGGGGGAGCAGTACTTC.

Here the CDR3 DNA reads TGTGCCAGTAGTATAGGAGGAGGATCCGGGGAGCTGTTTTTT. Its protein is CASSIGGGSGELFF. V and J are TRBV19 and TRBJ2-2, with D possibly TRBD2 on 5 matching bases. CDR1 and CDR2 from the germline V gene are LNHDA and SQIVND (reference sequence). Trimming shortened V by 1 base and J by 6 bases, and 9 bases separated the two germline ends. The CDR3 covers 14 residues.

The chain uses TRBV5-4 and TRBJ2-3; 9 bases agree with TRBD1. Germline V gives CDR1 SGHNT, CDR2 YYREEE (reference sequence). V shed 0 bases and J 14 bases; nucleotides not matched to a gene: 4. The CDR3 loop spans 12 amino acids. The CDR3 DNA reads TGTGCCAGCAGCTTGGACAGGGGGCGGCTGTATTTT. Encoded protein: CASSLDRGRLYF.

The rearrangement uses TRBV10-3 and TRBJ2-6; 8 bases are a match to TRBD1. This CDR3 is 14 amino acids long. Germline CDR1 ENHRY, CDR2 SYGVKD. J was trimmed by 4 bases and V by 9 bases; bases with no gene match: 5. CDR3 sequence: CAIRDRFGANVLTF. The CDR3 DNA is TGTGCCATAAGGGACAGGTTCGGGGCCAACGTCCTGACTTTC.

The gene calls are TRBV5-1 and TRBJ1-2; D might be TRBD1 (6 bases). This CDR3 has 14 amino acids. The V gene lost 0 bases and the J gene lost 8 bases, with 14 bases spanning the gap. Germline V CDR1 and CDR2: SGHRS, YFSETQ. Written as DNA, the CDR3 is TGCGCCAGCAGCTTGGTTCAGGGGTCAGGCGGCTACACCTTC. The encoded protein is CASSLVQGSGGYTF.

The chain has TRBV2 and TRBJ2-3, with 10 nucleotides matching TRBD1. V was clipped by 7 bases and J by 4 bases; unmatched bases: 5. This CDR3 is built from 14 residues. CDR1 is SNHLY, CDR2 FYNNEI, per germline. The CDR3 spells CASKRDRGSDTQYF. The DNA for the CDR3 is TGTGCCAGCAAGCGGGACAGGGGATCAGATACGCAGTATTTT.

This sequence joins TRBV28 and TRBJ2-2; D possibly corresponds to TRBD1 (6 bases). Germline CDR1 reads MDHEN; CDR2 reads SYDVKM. With 6 bases removed from V and 3 bases from J, the gap between germline ends came to 11 bases. This CDR3 is built from 14 residues. This CDR3 is CASRTGRDTGELFF. The CDR3 DNA sequence: TGTGCCAGCAGGACAGGACGGGACACCGGGGAGCTGTTTTTT.